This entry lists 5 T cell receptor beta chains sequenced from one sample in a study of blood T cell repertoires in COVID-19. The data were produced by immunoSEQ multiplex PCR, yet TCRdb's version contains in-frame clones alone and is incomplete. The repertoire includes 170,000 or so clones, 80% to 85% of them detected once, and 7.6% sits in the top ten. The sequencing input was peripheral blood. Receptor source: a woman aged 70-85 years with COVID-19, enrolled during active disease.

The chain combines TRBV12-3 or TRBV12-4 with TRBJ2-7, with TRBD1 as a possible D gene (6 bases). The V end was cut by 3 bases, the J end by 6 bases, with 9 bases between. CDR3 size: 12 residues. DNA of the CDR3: TGTGCCAGCAGTTTCACAGGGTTCGAGCAGTACTTC. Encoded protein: CASSFTGFEQYF.

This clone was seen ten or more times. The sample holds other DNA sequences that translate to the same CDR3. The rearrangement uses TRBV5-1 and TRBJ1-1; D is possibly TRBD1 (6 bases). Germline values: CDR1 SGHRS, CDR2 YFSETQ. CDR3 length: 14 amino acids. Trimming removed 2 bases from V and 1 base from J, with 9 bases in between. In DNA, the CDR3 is TGCGCCAGCAGCTTAACAGGGTCGAACACTGAAGCTTTCTTT. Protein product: CASSLTGSNTEAFF.

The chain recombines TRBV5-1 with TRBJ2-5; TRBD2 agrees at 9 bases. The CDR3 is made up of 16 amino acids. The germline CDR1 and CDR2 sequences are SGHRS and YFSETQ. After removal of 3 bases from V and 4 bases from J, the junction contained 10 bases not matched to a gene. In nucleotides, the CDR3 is TGCGCCAGCAGCTGGAGCGGCGGGAGGGGGAGAGAGACCCAGTACTTC. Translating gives CASSWSGGRGRETQYF.

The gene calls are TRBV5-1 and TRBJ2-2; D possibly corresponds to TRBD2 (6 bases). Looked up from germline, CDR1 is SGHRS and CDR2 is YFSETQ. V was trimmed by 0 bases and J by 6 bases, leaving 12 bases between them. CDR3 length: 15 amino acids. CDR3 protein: CASSLGAGTPGELFF. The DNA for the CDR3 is TGCGCCAGCAGCTTGGGGGCAGGGACTCCCGGGGAGCTGTTTTTT.

CDR3 nucleotide sequence: TGTGCCAGCAGCCGGACAGGGGATCAACGAAATCAGCCCCAGCATTTT. It specifies CASSRTGDQRNQPQHF. This chain joins TRBV6-2 or TRBV6-3 and TRBJ1-5, with 9 bases aligning to TRBD1. CDR3 length equals 16 residues. With V trimmed by 6 bases and J by 4 bases, 10 bases remained unmatched. Germline loops: CDR1 MNHEY, CDR2 SVGEGT.